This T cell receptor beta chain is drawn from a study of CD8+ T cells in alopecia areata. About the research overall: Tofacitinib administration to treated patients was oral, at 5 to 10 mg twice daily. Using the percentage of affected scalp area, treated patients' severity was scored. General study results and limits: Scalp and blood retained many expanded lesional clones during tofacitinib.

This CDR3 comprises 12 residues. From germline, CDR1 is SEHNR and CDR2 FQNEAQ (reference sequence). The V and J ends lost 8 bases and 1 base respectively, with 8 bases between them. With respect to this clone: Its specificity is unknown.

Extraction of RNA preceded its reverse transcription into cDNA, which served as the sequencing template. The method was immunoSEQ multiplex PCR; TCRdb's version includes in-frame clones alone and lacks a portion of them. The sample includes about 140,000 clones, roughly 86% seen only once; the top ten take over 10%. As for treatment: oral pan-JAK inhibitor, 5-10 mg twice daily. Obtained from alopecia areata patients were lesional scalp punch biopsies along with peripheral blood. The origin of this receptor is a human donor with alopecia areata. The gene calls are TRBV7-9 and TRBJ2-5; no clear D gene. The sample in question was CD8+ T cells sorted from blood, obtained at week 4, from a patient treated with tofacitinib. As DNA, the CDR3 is TGTGCCAGCTCGGCGGCCCAAGAGACCCAGTACTTC. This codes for CASSAAQETQYF.